This T cell receptor beta chain was sequenced during a study of cytomegalovirus exposure and HLA in healthy donors. V lost 4 bases to trimming and J lost 0 bases; unmatched junction nucleotides: 9. Germline V lookup: CDR1 SGHNT, CDR2 YYREEE (reference sequence). This CDR3 contains 16 residues. Primers included in the PCR were 60 Vbeta and 13 Jbeta primers. Assay used: immunoSEQ multiplex PCR; TCRdb lists only in-frame clones, some missing. The table counts 150,000 to 250,000 clones; around 0.74% lies in the top ten. Note on this clone: What it recognizes is unknown.

Findings and limits, study-wide: When analyzed later, the rates of TCR association showed variation by HLA locus, with DRB1 the most and HLA-C the fewest. Later analysis indicated greater clonal expansion among HLA-associated TCR beta chains than among equally common other chains. In a later analysis, most CMV-associated TCR beta chains appeared HLA-restricted. According to the study, some 160 TCR beta chains were cytomegalovirus-associated.

The receptor's source is a boy between 10 and 17 years old in good health and CMV-seronegative. The sequencing sample was made of PBMCs. This sequence joins TRBV5-4 and TRBJ1-2; 7 bases agree with TRBD1. The CDR3 coding sequence is TGTGCCAGCAGCGCCAGAGACAGGGTTTCTAACTATGGCTACACCTTC. Translating gives CASSARDRVSNYGYTF.